One sample yielded the 13 T cell receptor beta chains listed below, sequenced in a study of shared clonotypes between healthy human individuals (TCRdb year 2020). To prepare the library, the immunoSEQ multiplex PCR assay was applied. This is the immuneACCESS table as TCRdb keeps it, with only in-frame sequences that have V and J called. A part of the clones is gone; compared with another copy, unresolved V genes explain less than half, and the rest is unexplained. This sample gives approximately 500,000 clones in total; approximately 80% of them show up just once. Of the sample, about 12% falls within the top ten clones. Sequenced: PBMCs. The receptors here all came from a woman aged 40 to 55 in good health. Some clones in this sample may be carry-over from other donors' samples.

A word on this clone: A much larger clonotype is one base distant, so this may be a read error. The chain employs TRBV7-2 and TRBJ2-7; D is uncertain. CDR3 length: 11 amino acids. The germline CDR1 and CDR2 sequences are SGHTA and FQGNSA. Trimming took off 5 bases at V and 4 bases at J, with 6 bases between the two ends. The CDR3: CASSDRYEQYF. The CDR3 region has the DNA TGTGCCAGCAGCGACCGGTACGAGCAGTACTTC.

V is TRBV5-1 and J is TRBJ1-2; D is uncertain. CDR1 is SGHRS and CDR2 is YFSETQ in the germline V gene. Trimming removed 0 bases from V and 4 bases from J, with 13 bases in between. CDR3 size: 15 residues. CDR3 DNA sequence: TGCGCCAGCAGCTTGGAGACCCCAATTGGCTATGGCTACACCTTC. Protein product: CASSLETPIGYGYTF.

This chain connects TRBV5-4 to TRBJ2-3; TRBD2 agrees at 14 bases. Germline V lookup: CDR1 SGHNT, CDR2 YYREEE (reference sequence). Trimming took 1 base from V and 8 from J; bases not matched to a gene: 9. The CDR3 covers 17 residues. For the CDR3, the DNA is TGTGCCAGCAGCTTGTACCCCGGGACTAGCGGGGGCCCTACGCAGTATTTT. It is translated as CASSLYPGTSGGPTQYF.

The chain recombines TRBV7-9 with TRBJ1-4; D may be TRBD1 (5 bases). The CDR3 length is 16 residues. Trimming pared 5 bases from V and 11 bases from J, leaving 24 bases between. Germline V gene lookup returns CDR1 SEHNR and CDR2 FQNEAQ (reference sequence). In DNA, the CDR3 is TGTGCCAGCAGCGGCTTAGGGGAGTCTCCGAGGTTTAAACTGTTTTTT. Translating gives CASSGLGESPRFKLFF.

This clone has a count of ten or more. This chain links TRBV4-2 with TRBJ2-7; D unresolved. Germline V CDR1 and CDR2: LGHNA, YNFKEQ. The CDR3 is 15 residues long. V lost 0 bases to trimming and J lost 2 bases, with 11 bases between them. The CDR3 region is CASSQEAEPPYEQYF. For the CDR3, the DNA is TGTGCCAGCAGCCAAGAGGCGGAGCCCCCCTACGAGCAGTACTTC.

The rearrangement links TRBV7-9 to TRBJ2-2; TRBD2 aligns across 9 bases. This CDR3 has 19 amino acids. V lost 0 bases, J lost 7 bases, and 15 bases stayed unmatched. Germline values: CDR1 SEHNR, CDR2 FQNEAQ (reference sequence). The CDR3 sequence: CASSLAKILAGRRGGELFF. As DNA, the CDR3 is TGTGCCAGCAGCTTAGCGAAGATCCTAGCGGGAAGAAGGGGCGGGGAGCTGTTTTTT.

This clone was detected only once. This chain links TRBV28 with TRBJ2-1; 8 bases are a match to TRBD2. CDR1 MDHEN and CDR2 SYDVKM come from the germline V gene. This CDR3 is 13 amino acids long. Unmatched junction bases numbered 2, after V lost 2 bases and J lost 8 bases. CDR3 loop: CASSLSGSHEQFF. The CDR3 DNA follows: TGTGCCAGCAGTTTAAGCGGGAGCCATGAGCAGTTCTTC.

The chain joins TRBV5-4 to TRBJ2-2; D gene unclear. Trimming took off 0 bases at V and 2 bases at J, with 14 bases between the two ends. The CDR3 length is 17 residues. Germline CDR1 is SGHNT and CDR2 is YYREEE (reference sequence). Here the CDR3 reads CASSLAVGALNTGELFF. For the CDR3, the DNA is TGTGCCAGCAGCTTGGCTGTCGGAGCTCTTAACACCGGGGAGCTGTTTTTT.

The chain employs TRBV5-1 and TRBJ1-1; D uncertain. V dropped 0 bases and J dropped 1 base, with 7 bases sitting between them. The CDR3 totals 14 residues. The germline V gene encodes CDR1 SGHRS and CDR2 YFSETQ. This chain's CDR3 is CASSLETANTEAFF. The CDR3 DNA sequence: TGCGCCAGCAGCTTGGAAACAGCGAACACTGAAGCTTTCTTT.

V and J are TRBV15 and TRBJ2-7; TRBD2 matches 10 bases. Germline loops: CDR1 LNHNV, CDR2 YYDKDF (reference sequence). The CDR3 covers 15 residues. V shed 0 bases, J shed 9 bases, and the junction held 8 bases outside the gene matches. CDR3 loop: CATSRDPLAGDGQYF. CDR3 nucleotide sequence: TGTGCCACCAGCAGAGATCCCCTAGCGGGAGATGGGCAGTACTTC.

This chain links TRBV18 with TRBJ2-5; D possibly uses TRBD1 or TRBD2 (8 bases each). V lost 0 bases and J lost 4, with 12 bases in between. This CDR3 spans 15 amino acids. Germline V gene sequence: CDR1 KGHSH, CDR2 LQKENI. In nucleotides, the CDR3 is TGTGCCAGCTCACCACCTAGCGGGACAGGAGAGACCCAGTACTTC. Translated: CASSPPSGTGETQYF.

The rearrangement links TRBV5-1 to TRBJ2-7; TRBD2 agrees at 11 bases. The CDR3 covers 15 residues. The V gene's germline CDR1 is SGHRS and CDR2 YFSETQ. V shed 4 bases, J shed 4 bases, and the junction held 7 bases outside the gene matches. CDR3: CASSPGTSGHYEQYF. CDR3 DNA: TGCGCCAGCAGCCCGGGGACTAGCGGACATTACGAGCAGTACTTC.

The V gene is TRBV5-8, the J gene TRBJ2-4; tentatively, D is TRBD2 (6 bases). Deletions cut 4 bases from V and 7 bases from J, with 9 bases between. The CDR3 runs 12 residues. CDR1 SGHTS and CDR2 YDEGEE come from the germline V gene. The CDR3 region has the DNA TGTGCCAGCAGCCCACGGGGGAACATTCAGTACTTC. Translating it yields CASSPRGNIQYF.